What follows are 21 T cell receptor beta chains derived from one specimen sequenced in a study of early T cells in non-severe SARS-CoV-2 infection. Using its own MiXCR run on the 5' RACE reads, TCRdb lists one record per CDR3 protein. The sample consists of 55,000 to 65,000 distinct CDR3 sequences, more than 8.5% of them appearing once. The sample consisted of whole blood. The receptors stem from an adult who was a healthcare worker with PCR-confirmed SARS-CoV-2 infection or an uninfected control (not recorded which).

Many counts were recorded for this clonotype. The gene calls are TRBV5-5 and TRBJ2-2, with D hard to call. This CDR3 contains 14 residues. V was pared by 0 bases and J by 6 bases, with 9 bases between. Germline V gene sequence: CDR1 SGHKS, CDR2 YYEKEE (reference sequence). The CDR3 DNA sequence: TGTGCCAGCAGCTTGGGTCTGCGGTCCGGGGAGCTGTTTTTT. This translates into CASSLGLRSGELFF. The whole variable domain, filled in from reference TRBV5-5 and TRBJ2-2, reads DAGVTQSPTHLIKTRGQQVTLRCSPISGHKSVSWYQQVLGQGPQFIFQYYEKEERGRGNFPDRFSARQFPNYSSELNVNALLLGDSALYLCASSLGLRSGELFFGEGSRLTVL.

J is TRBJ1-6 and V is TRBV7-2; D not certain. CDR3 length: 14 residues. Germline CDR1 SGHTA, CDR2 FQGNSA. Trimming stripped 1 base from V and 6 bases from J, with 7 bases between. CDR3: CASSLVSANSPLHF. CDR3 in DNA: TGTGCCAGCAGCTTAGTCTCGGCTAATTCACCCCTCCACTTT.

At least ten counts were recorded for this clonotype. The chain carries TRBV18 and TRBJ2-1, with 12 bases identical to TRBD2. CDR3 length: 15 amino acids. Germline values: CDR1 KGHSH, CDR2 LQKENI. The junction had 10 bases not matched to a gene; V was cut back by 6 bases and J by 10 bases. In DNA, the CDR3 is TGTGCCAGCTCGCTTAGACTAGCGGGAGTAGGAGAGCAGTTCTTC. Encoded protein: CASSLRLAGVGEQFF.

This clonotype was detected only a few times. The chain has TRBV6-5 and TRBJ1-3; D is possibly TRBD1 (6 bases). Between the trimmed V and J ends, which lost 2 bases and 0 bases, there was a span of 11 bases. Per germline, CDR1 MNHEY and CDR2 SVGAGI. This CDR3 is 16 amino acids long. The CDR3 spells CASSYATGSSGNTIYF. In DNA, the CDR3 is TGTGCCAGCAGTTACGCCACAGGGAGCTCTGGAAACACCATATATTTT.

The CDR3 DNA follows: TGTGCCAGCAGTTACCACAAGAATAGCAATCAGCCCCAGCATTTT. Translation gives CASSYHKNSNQPQHF. The chain links TRBV6-6 to TRBJ1-5; D gene uncertain. The ends were cut back, 2 bases at V and 0 bases at J, with 8 bases in the middle. Germline CDR1 reads MNHNY; CDR2 reads SVGAGI (reference sequence). The CDR3 has 15 amino acids.

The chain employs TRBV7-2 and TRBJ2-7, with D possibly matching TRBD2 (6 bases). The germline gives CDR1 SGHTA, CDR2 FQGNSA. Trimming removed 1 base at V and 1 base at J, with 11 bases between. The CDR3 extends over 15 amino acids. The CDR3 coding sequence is TGTGCCAGCAGCTTAGGAGGCGGGGCTTCCTACGAGCAGTACTTC. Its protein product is CASSLGGGASYEQYF.

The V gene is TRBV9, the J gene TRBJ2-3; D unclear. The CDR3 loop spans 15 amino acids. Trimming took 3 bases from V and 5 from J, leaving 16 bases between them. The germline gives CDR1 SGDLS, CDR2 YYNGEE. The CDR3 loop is CASSEPPPRGDTQYF. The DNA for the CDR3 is TGTGCCAGCAGCGAGCCCCCCCCAAGAGGAGATACGCAGTATTTT.

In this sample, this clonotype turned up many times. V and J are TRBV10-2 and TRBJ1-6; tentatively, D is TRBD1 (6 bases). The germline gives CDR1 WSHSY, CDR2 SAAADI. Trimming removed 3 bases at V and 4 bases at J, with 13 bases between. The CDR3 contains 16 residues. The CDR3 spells CASSDMGAGYNSPLHF. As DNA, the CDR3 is TGCGCCAGCAGTGACATGGGGGCAGGTTATAATTCACCCCTCCACTTT.

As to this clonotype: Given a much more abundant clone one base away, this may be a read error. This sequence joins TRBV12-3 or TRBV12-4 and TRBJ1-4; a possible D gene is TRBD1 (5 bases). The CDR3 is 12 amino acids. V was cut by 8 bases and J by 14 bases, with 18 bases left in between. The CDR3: CASRPRGERLFF. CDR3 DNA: TGTGCCAGCCGTCCCCGGGGGGAACGGCTGTTTTTT.

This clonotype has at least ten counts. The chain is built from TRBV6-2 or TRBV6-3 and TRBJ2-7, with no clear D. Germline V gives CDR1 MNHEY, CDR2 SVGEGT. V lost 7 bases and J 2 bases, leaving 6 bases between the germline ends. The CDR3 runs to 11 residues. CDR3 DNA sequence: TGTGCCAGCACGACCGCCTACGAGCAGTACTTC. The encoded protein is CASTTAYEQYF.

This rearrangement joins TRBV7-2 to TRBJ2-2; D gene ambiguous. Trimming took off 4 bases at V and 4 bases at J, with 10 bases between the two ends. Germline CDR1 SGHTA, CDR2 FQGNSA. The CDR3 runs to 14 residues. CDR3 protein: CASSYDGFTGELFF. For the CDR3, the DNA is TGTGCCAGCAGCTATGACGGGTTCACCGGGGAGCTGTTTTTT.

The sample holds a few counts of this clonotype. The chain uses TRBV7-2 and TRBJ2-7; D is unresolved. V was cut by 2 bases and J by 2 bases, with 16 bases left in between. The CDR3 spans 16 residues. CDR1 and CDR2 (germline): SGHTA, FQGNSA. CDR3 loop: CASSLSPARNPYEQYF. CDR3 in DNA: TGTGCCAGCAGCTTATCCCCGGCGCGGAACCCCTACGAGCAGTACTTC.

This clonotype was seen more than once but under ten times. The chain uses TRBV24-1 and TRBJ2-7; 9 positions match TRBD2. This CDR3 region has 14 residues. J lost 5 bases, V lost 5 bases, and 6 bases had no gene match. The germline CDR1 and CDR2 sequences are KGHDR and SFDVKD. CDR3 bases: TGTGCCACCAGTGCAGGGACTAGCTACGACGAGCAGTACTTC. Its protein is CATSAGTSYDEQYF.

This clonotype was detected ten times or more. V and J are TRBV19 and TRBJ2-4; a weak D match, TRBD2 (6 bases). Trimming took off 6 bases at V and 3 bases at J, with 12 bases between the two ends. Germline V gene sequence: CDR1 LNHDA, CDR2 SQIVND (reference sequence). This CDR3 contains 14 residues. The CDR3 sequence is CASSSPGDKNIQYF. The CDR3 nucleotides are TGTGCCAGTAGCTCCCCGGGGGACAAAAACATTCAGTACTTC.

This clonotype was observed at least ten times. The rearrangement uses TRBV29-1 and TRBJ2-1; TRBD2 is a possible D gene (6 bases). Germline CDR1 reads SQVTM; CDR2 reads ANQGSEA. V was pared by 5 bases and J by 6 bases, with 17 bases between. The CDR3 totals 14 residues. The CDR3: CSVSPSGVFNEQFF. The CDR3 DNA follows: TGCAGCGTTAGCCCGTCGGGAGTATTCAATGAGCAGTTCTTC.

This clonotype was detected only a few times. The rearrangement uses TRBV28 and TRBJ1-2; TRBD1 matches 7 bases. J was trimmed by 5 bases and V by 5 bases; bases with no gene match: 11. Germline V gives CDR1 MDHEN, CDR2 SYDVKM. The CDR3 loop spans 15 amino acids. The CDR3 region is CASSLPTGKEYGYTF. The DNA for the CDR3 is TGTGCCAGCAGTCTCCCGACAGGGAAGGAGTATGGCTACACCTTC.

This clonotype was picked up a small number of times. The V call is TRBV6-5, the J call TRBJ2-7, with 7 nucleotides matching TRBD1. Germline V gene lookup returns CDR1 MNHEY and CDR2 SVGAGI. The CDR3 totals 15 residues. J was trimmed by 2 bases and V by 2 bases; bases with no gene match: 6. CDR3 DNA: TGTGCCAGCAGTTACAGGGGACAGCGGACCTACGAGCAGTACTTC. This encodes CASSYRGQRTYEQYF.

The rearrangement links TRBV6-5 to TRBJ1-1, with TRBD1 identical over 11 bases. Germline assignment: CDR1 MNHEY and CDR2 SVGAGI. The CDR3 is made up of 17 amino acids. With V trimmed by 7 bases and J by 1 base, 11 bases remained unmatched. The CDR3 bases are TGTGCCAGCAAGACCCCGGGACAGGGGGGTAGGAACACTGAAGCTTTCTTT. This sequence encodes CASKTPGQGGRNTEAFF.

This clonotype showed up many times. The CDR3 nucleotides read TGTGCCAGCAGCCACTCCTACGAGCAGTACTTC. Translating gives CASSHSYEQYF. The rearrangement joins TRBV28 to TRBJ2-7; no clear D. V dropped 6 bases and J dropped 0 bases, with 3 bases sitting between them. Germline V gene sequence: CDR1 MDHEN, CDR2 SYDVKM. CDR3 length: 11 amino acids.

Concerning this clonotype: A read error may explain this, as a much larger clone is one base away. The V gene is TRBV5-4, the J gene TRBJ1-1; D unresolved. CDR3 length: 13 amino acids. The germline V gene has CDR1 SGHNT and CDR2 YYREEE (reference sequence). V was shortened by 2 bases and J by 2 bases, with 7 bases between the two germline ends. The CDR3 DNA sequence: TGTGCCAGCAGCTTTGGGAAAAACACTGAAGCTTTCTTT. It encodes CASSFGKNTEAFF.

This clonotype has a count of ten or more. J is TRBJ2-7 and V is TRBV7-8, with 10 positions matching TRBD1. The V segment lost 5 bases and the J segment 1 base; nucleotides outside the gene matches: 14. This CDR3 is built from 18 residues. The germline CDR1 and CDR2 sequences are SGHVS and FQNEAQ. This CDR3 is CASSPRSTGGASSYEQYF. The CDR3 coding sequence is TGTGCCAGCAGCCCCAGATCGACAGGGGGCGCATCTTCCTACGAGCAGTACTTC.